What follows are 22 T cell receptor beta chains derived from one specimen sequenced in a study of cytomegalovirus exposure and HLA in healthy donors. Measured with immunoSEQ multiplex PCR; TCRdb has only the in-frame clones, and not every one. The sample has about 110,000 clones, about 94% seen once. Sequences were obtained from PBMCs. Receptors originate from a woman aged 18-29 years in good health and CMV-seronegative.

J is TRBJ2-7 and V is TRBV6-5, with 7 bases identical to TRBD2. J lost 3 bases, V lost 0 bases, and 5 bases had no gene match. Germline assignment: CDR1 MNHEY and CDR2 SVGAGI. The CDR3 covers 15 residues. For the CDR3, the DNA is TGTGCCAGCAGTTACTCCGGGACTACAAACTACGAGCAGTACTTC. This translates into CASSYSGTTNYEQYF.

The chain joins TRBV28 to TRBJ1-2, with a weak D call TRBD1 (5 bases). Germline V gene sequence: CDR1 MDHEN, CDR2 SYDVKM. The CDR3 spans 13 residues. Deletions cut 3 bases from V and 6 bases from J, with 11 bases between. The CDR3 here is CASSLAGSDGYTF. DNA for the CDR3: TGTGCCAGCAGTTTGGCAGGGTCTGATGGCTACACCTTC.

This chain links TRBV5-6 with TRBJ2-7, with 8 bases identical to TRBD2. V lost 3 bases and J lost 3; bases outside the gene matches: 8. CDR1 SGHDT and CDR2 YYEEEE come from the germline V gene. This CDR3 spans 15 amino acids. CDR3 protein: CASSSGGAGVYEQYF. As DNA, the CDR3 is TGTGCCAGCAGCTCCGGGGGGGCCGGGGTCTACGAGCAGTACTTC.

The chain uses TRBV7-2 and TRBJ2-1; TRBD2 agrees at 7 bases. This CDR3 is built from 15 residues. Germline CDR1 SGHTA, CDR2 FQGNSA. The junction had 11 bases not matched to a gene; V was cut back by 5 bases and J by 7 bases. The CDR3 coding sequence is TGTGCCAGCAGCACTTCGGGGGGACGTACGAATGAGCAGTTCTTC. Translating it yields CASSTSGGRTNEQFF.

The V and J genes are TRBV5-1 and TRBJ2-5; possible D gene TRBD2, 5 bases. Germline CDR1 is SGHRS and CDR2 is YFSETQ. The CDR3 is 13 amino acids. With 2 bases removed from V and 3 bases from J, the gap between germline ends came to 8 bases. Written as DNA, the CDR3 is TGCGCCAGCAGCTTTCCCGGGGAAGAGACCCAGTACTTC. Amino acid sequence: CASSFPGEETQYF.

The chain joins TRBV7-9 to TRBJ1-4, with D uncertain. Germline lookup yields CDR1 SEHNR and CDR2 FQNEAQ (reference sequence). This CDR3 is built from 14 residues. V gave up 3 bases and J gave up 8 bases, with 13 bases separating them. The CDR3 loop is CASSFPGSQEKLFF. The DNA of the CDR3 is TGTGCCAGCAGCTTCCCAGGATCGCAAGAAAAACTGTTTTTT.

The rearrangement links TRBV19 to TRBJ1-1; the D is unclear. Germline V gene sequence: CDR1 LNHDA, CDR2 SQIVND (reference sequence). Trimming took off 3 bases at V and 2 bases at J, with 13 bases between the two ends. The CDR3 totals 15 residues. Written as DNA, the CDR3 is TGTGCCAGTAGTATGATTGAGCGGCTAAACACTGAAGCTTTCTTT. Its translation is CASSMIERLNTEAFF.

This clone came up a few times. The CDR3 bases are TGTGCCAGCAGCGTAGAGGCAGGTGGGGGGGGCTACACCTTC. Protein sequence: CASSVEAGGGGYTF. The gene calls are TRBV9 and TRBJ1-2; D might be TRBD1 (5 bases). Germline CDR1 SGDLS, CDR2 YYNGEE. V lost 0 bases and J lost 8, with 14 bases in between. This CDR3 region has 14 residues.

This clone was observed a single time. This chain links TRBV27 with TRBJ1-5, with D possibly matching TRBD1 (5 bases). The CDR3 runs to 15 residues. Germline V gene sequence: CDR1 MNHEY, CDR2 SMNVEV (reference sequence). V lost 0 bases to trimming and J lost 2 bases, with 8 bases between them. The CDR3 DNA is TGTGCCAGCAGTTTATCAAGGGGTGGCAATCAGCCCCAGCATTTT. Its protein is CASSLSRGGNQPQHF.

The V and J genes are TRBV7-9 and TRBJ1-3, with D possibly being TRBD1 (5 bases). This CDR3 has 15 residues. The V gene's germline CDR1 is SEHNR and CDR2 FQNEAQ (reference sequence). V gave up 5 bases and J gave up 3 bases, with 14 bases separating them. The CDR3 here is CASSIEPDSGNTIYF. CDR3 in DNA: TGTGCCAGCAGCATAGAACCCGACAGTGGAAACACCATATATTTT.

The chain recombines TRBV5-4 with TRBJ2-2; D gene unclear. Between the trimmed V and J ends, which lost 3 bases and 3 bases, there was a span of 3 bases. Germline lookup yields CDR1 SGHNT and CDR2 YYREEE (reference sequence). The CDR3 has 12 residues. The CDR3 spells CASSSDTGELFF. Written as DNA, the CDR3 is TGTGCCAGCAGCTCGGACACCGGGGAGCTGTTTTTT.

V is TRBV6-1 and J is TRBJ1-2; weak D call: TRBD1 (5 bases). CDR1 and CDR2 from the germline V gene are MNHNS and SASEGT. This CDR3 is built from 14 residues. The V gene lost 0 bases and the J gene lost 8 bases, with 13 bases spanning the gap. The CDR3 loop is CASSEASGYLGYTF. DNA of the CDR3: TGTGCCAGCAGTGAAGCCTCAGGGTATCTGGGCTACACCTTC.

This clone was recorded a few times. The chain joins TRBV10-1 to TRBJ2-4, with D possibly matching TRBD1 (6 bases). Deletions cut 6 bases from V and 1 base from J, with 10 bases between. Looked up from germline, CDR1 is WNHNN and CDR2 is SYGVQD (reference sequence). This CDR3 is 14 amino acids long. In nucleotides, the CDR3 is TGCGCCAGCAGCTTCGACAGGGCCAAAAACATTCAGTACTTC. Its protein is CASSFDRAKNIQYF.

The CDR3 region is CASSWGGQSEKLFF. Here the CDR3 DNA reads TGCGCCAGCAGCTGGGGGGGGCAGAGTGAAAAACTGTTTTTT. The chain joins TRBV5-1 to TRBJ1-4; D is perhaps TRBD1 (6 bases). V was trimmed by 3 bases and J by 7 bases, leaving 13 bases between them. CDR3 length: 14 residues. Germline loops: CDR1 SGHRS, CDR2 YFSETQ.

The chain couples TRBV6-6 to TRBJ2-1, with D possibly being TRBD2 (6 bases). Trimming shortened V by 7 bases and J by 9 bases, and 25 bases separated the two germline ends. This CDR3 region has 16 residues. Germline CDR1 MNHNY, CDR2 SVGAGI (reference sequence). The CDR3 DNA follows: TGTGCCAGCATGGGAGATCCGGGACTCAACGGGGGTGAGCAGTTCTTC. Protein: CASMGDPGLNGGEQFF.

The chain links TRBV18 to TRBJ1-5; D is possibly TRBD1 (5 bases). V gave up 4 bases and J gave up 0 bases, with 19 bases separating them. The CDR3 totals 18 residues. CDR1 is KGHSH and CDR2 is LQKENI in the germline V gene. In nucleotides, the CDR3 is TGTGCCAGCTCACTCCAGCCCCCCCAGGGAAATAGCAATCAGCCCCAGCATTTT. Amino acids: CASSLQPPQGNSNQPQHF. Full variable domain (missing parts from reference TRBV18 and TRBJ1-5): NAGVMQNPRHLVRRRGQEARLRCSPMKGHSHVYWYRQLPEEGLKFMVYLQKENIIDESGMPKERFSAEFPKEGPSILRIQQVVRGDSAAYFCASSLQPPQGNSNQPQHFGDGTRLSIL.

The genes are TRBV2 and TRBJ1-2; D is ambiguous. Germline V gene sequence: CDR1 SNHLY, CDR2 FYNNEI. V shed 6 bases and J shed 4 bases, with 18 bases lying between them. CDR3 size: 15 residues. The CDR3 is CASRRALGSGYGYTF. In DNA form, the CDR3 reads TGTGCCAGCAGGCGGGCCCTTGGGAGTGGCTATGGCTACACCTTC.

The V and J genes are TRBV7-3 and TRBJ2-5; D is ambiguous. Germline CDR1 SGHTA, CDR2 FQGTGA. CDR3 size: 14 residues. The germline V and J ends were trimmed by 0 bases and 5 bases, with 10 bases remaining between them. The CDR3, as DNA: TGTGCCAGCAGCTTAACGGAGACCGGGGAGACCCAGTACTTC. It specifies CASSLTETGETQYF.

V usage is TRBV30 and J usage is TRBJ2-7, with D possibly TRBD2 on 6 matching bases. V dropped 4 bases and J dropped 7 bases, with 20 bases sitting between them. Germline V gene lookup returns CDR1 GTSNPN and CDR2 SVGIG (reference sequence). This CDR3 has 14 residues. As DNA, the CDR3 is TGTGCCTGGACCCCCGGAGGGCCCGGAGGGGAGCAGTACTTC. Residues: CAWTPGGPGGEQYF.

V is TRBV7-3 and J is TRBJ2-2; 7 nucleotides agree with TRBD1. The CDR3 totals 16 residues. Unmatched junction bases numbered 7, after V lost 5 bases and J lost 1 base. Germline assignment: CDR1 SGHTA and CDR2 FQGTGA. The CDR3 protein is CASSTTWDRNTGELFF. The CDR3 DNA reads as TGTGCCAGCAGCACCACCTGGGACAGGAACACCGGGGAGCTGTTTTTT.

The V gene is TRBV7-9, the J gene TRBJ2-3, with 7 bases lining up with TRBD2. CDR3 size: 16 residues. Germline V gene lookup returns CDR1 SEHNR and CDR2 FQNEAQ (reference sequence). J gave up 3 bases and V 4 bases, and 10 bases lay outside the gene matches. The CDR3 coding sequence is TGTGCCAGCAGCTCACAAGGCGGGGGTTTGACAGATACGCAGTATTTT. The encoded protein is CASSSQGGGLTDTQYF. Full variable domain (remainder filled in from reference TRBV7-9 and TRBJ2-3): DTGVSQNPRHKITKRGQNVTFRCDPISEHNRLYWYRQTLGQGPEFLTYFQNEAQLEKSRLLSDRFSAERPKGSFSTLEIQRTEQGDSAMYLCASSSQGGGLTDTQYFGPGTRLTVL.

The chain's CDR3 is CASRAGELHNSPLHF. In DNA form, the CDR3 reads TGCGCCAGCAGAGCAGGGGAGCTTCATAATTCACCCCTCCACTTT. This chain uses TRBV5-1 with TRBJ1-6; possible D gene TRBD1, 6 bases. Germline assignment: CDR1 SGHRS and CDR2 YFSETQ. This CDR3 has 15 amino acids. Trimming took off 5 bases at V and 5 bases at J, with 14 bases between the two ends.